The 15 T cell receptor beta chains presented below share a single source sample, sequenced in a study of blood T cell repertoires in COVID-19. Repertoires were generated with immunoSEQ multiplex PCR, while TCRdb's copy carries only in-frame clones and drops some. Among a few hundred thousand clones listed, around 83% were seen once. Sequenced input: peripheral blood. The source is a woman aged 45-60 years with acute or convalescent COVID-19.

The chain employs TRBV19 and TRBJ1-6; TRBD1 matches at 12 bases. The V gene's germline CDR1 is LNHDA and CDR2 SQIVND (reference sequence). J lost 10 bases, V lost 3 bases, and 7 bases had no gene match. The CDR3 sequence is 16 residues long. The CDR3 reads CASSIPGQGARSPLHF. CDR3 DNA: TGTGCCAGTAGTATCCCGGGACAGGGGGCTCGGTCACCCCTCCACTTT.

The chain is built from TRBV6-1 and TRBJ1-1; 9 bases are shared with TRBD1. Germline V gene lookup returns CDR1 MNHNS and CDR2 SASEGT. The V and J ends lost 2 bases and 1 base, in that order; junction bases with no gene match: 2. The CDR3 has 15 residues. CDR3 residues: CASSETGQGNTEAFF. The CDR3 DNA sequence: TGTGCCAGCAGTGAAACGGGACAGGGGAACACTGAAGCTTTCTTT.

The V call is TRBV30, the J call TRBJ1-2, with 12 nucleotides matching TRBD1. This CDR3 contains 18 residues. From germline, CDR1 is GTSNPN and CDR2 SVGIG (reference sequence). With 4 bases clipped from V and 8 bases from J, the junction kept 20 bases outside the gene matches. The CDR3 loop reads CAWILLRDRGRFGGGYTF. Here the CDR3 DNA reads TGTGCCTGGATTCTTCTCCGGGACAGGGGGCGATTTGGGGGAGGCTACACCTTC. The full variable domain, completed using reference TRBV30 and TRBJ1-2, is SQTIHQWPATLVQPVGSPLSLECTVEGTSNPNLYWYRQAAGRGLQLLFYSVGIGQISSEVPQNLSASRPQDRQFILSSKKLLLSDSGFYLCAWILLRDRGRFGGGYTFGSGTRLTVV.

In the case of this clone: One junction end does not reproduce the germline sequence, and a read error may be involved. In DNA form, the CDR3 reads TGTGCCACCAGTGATCCGCGCGGGACAGGCGACGGCTACATCTTC. This sequence encodes CATSDPRGTGDGYIF. The chain uses TRBV24-1 and TRBJ1-2; 8 bases fit TRBD1. CDR1 is KGHDR and CDR2 is SFDVKD in the germline V gene. The CDR3 totals 15 residues.

This clone was recorded a few times. CDR3 DNA sequence: TGTGCCAGCTCACCTGGACAGGGGAACACCGGGGAGCTGTTTTTT. Protein sequence: CASSPGQGNTGELFF. The chain carries TRBV18 and TRBJ2-2; 8 bases are shared with TRBD1. CDR3 length: 15 amino acids. V dropped 3 bases and J dropped 1; count of bases not matched to a gene: 1. From germline, CDR1 is KGHSH and CDR2 LQKENI.

The V gene is TRBV3-1 (or the pseudogene TRBV3-2), the J gene TRBJ2-7; the match to TRBD2 covers 8 bases. The germline V gene has CDR1 LGHDT and CDR2 YNNKEL (reference sequence). The CDR3 is made up of 17 amino acids. Losses at the gene ends were 1 base for V and 7 bases for J; bases not matched to a gene: 15. CDR3: CASSQVQREGPLREQYF. In nucleotides, the CDR3 is TGTGCCAGCAGCCAAGTTCAACGGGAGGGTCCACTACGAGAGCAGTACTTC.

This clone has only one observation. For the CDR3, the DNA is TGCGCCAGCAGTTATAGCGGGAGCTCCTACGAGCAGTACTTC. Translated: CASSYSGSSYEQYF. This chain connects TRBV5-1 to TRBJ2-7, with 9 bases that match TRBD2. V dropped 5 bases and J dropped 0; count of bases not matched to a gene: 3. The CDR3 covers 14 residues. CDR1 is SGHRS and CDR2 is YFSETQ in the germline V gene.

Here the CDR3 DNA reads TGTGCCAGCAGTGGGGGACAGGAATATGAAAAACTGTTTTTT. It yields the protein CASSGGQEYEKLFF. The chain combines TRBV2 with TRBJ1-4; 8 bases are a match to TRBD1. Germline loops: CDR1 SNHLY, CDR2 FYNNEI. The CDR3 runs 14 residues. The trim removed 4 bases at V and 6 bases at J, leaving 4 bases unmatched.

This clone occurred a few times. The chain has TRBV7-2 and TRBJ2-7, with 8 nucleotides matching TRBD1. CDR3 size: 14 residues. The V gene end was trimmed by 4 bases and the J gene end by 6 bases; junction bases not matched to a gene: 8. Looked up from germline, CDR1 is SGHTA and CDR2 is FQGNSA. The DNA of the CDR3 is TGTGCCAGCAGCTCACAGGGGGGTAGTGGCGAGCAGTACTTC. Translated: CASSSQGGSGEQYF.

The V call is TRBV6-4, the J call TRBJ2-1; D perhaps matches TRBD2 (7 bases). The ends were cut back, 8 bases at V and 9 bases at J, with 17 bases in the middle. Germline-derived CDR1 and CDR2 are MRHNA and SNTAGT. The CDR3 is 13 amino acids. CDR3 sequence: CASGGGRAVEQFF. CDR3 bases: TGTGCCAGCGGGGGGGGCAGGGCCGTTGAGCAGTTCTTC.

The chain couples TRBV10-3 to TRBJ2-5; no definite D call. The ends were cut back, 2 bases at V and 5 bases at J, with 3 bases in the middle. The CDR3 totals 11 residues. Germline CDR1 is ENHRY and CDR2 is SYGVKD. CDR3 residues: CAISEEETQYF. The CDR3 DNA reads as TGTGCCATCAGTGAGGAGGAGACCCAGTACTTC.

The gene calls are TRBV4-3 and TRBJ2-2; maybe TRBD2 (6 bases). The CDR3 extends over 16 amino acids. Germline values: CDR1 LGHNA, CDR2 YSLEER. With 4 bases removed from V and 2 bases from J, the gap between germline ends came to 14 bases. The CDR3 sequence is CASSRRGSDNTGELFF. The DNA for the CDR3 is TGCGCCAGCAGCCGTCGGGGGAGCGACAACACCGGGGAGCTGTTTTTT.

The chain combines TRBV7-2 with TRBJ1-3; no reliable D call. The CDR3 has 15 residues. The V gene's germline CDR1 is SGHTA and CDR2 FQGNSA. V was trimmed by 3 bases and J by 0 bases, leaving 9 bases between them. The CDR3 protein is CASSFAAISGNTIYF. As DNA, the CDR3 is TGTGCCAGCAGCTTCGCGGCCATCTCTGGAAACACCATATATTTT.

The gene calls are TRBV12-5 and TRBJ2-7, with 11 bases aligning to TRBD1. This CDR3 is 14 amino acids long. V was clipped by 6 bases and J by 3 bases; unmatched bases: 4. Germline V CDR1 and CDR2: LGHNT, FRNRAP. The chain's CDR3 is CASGRGTGGYEQYF. For the CDR3, the DNA is TGTGCTAGTGGCCGGGGGACAGGGGGCTACGAGCAGTACTTC.

The chain is built from TRBV2 and TRBJ2-1; D remains unclear. Germline V lookup: CDR1 SNHLY, CDR2 FYNNEI. V lost 8 bases to trimming and J lost 6 bases, with 8 bases between them. The CDR3 length is 11 residues. The DNA of the CDR3 is TGTGCCAGCGACTGGTCCAATGAGCAGTTCTTC. Its translation is CASDWSNEQFF.